This T cell receptor beta chain emerged from a study of vaccination effects on CD4 cells after COVID-19. Study details: Participants completed two doses of the BNT162b2 or mRNA-1273 vaccine. Points from the study as a whole: Only a single clone (1 of 255 vaccine-induced clones in healthy vaccinees) cross-reacted with common cold coronaviruses.

Notes on this clone: What it binds is unknown.

Sequencing used immunoSEQ multiplex PCR; TCRdb keeps in-frame clones, though not all of them. This sample yields 35,000 to 40,000 clones, of which roughly 74% are seen a single time; approximately 2.9% belongs to the top ten. After around nine days in culture, the CD4+ T cells were isolated. Recipients of the vaccine had no prior SARS-CoV-2 infection and negative nucleocapsid antibodies. The V segment lost 3 bases and the J segment 11 bases; nucleotides outside the gene matches: 9. There are 13 residues in the CDR3. From germline, CDR1 is MDHEN and CDR2 SYDVKM. The rearrangement uses TRBV28 and TRBJ1-1; 7 nucleotides agree with TRBD1. The sequence was obtained from a human donor who received a COVID-19 vaccine. The sample in question was CD4+ T cells from PBMCs cultured without peptide, obtained before COVID-19 vaccination. DNA of the CDR3: TGTGCCAGCAGTTTCAACCCCGACAGGGCCGCTTTCTTT. Encoded protein: CASSFNPDRAAFF.